This T cell receptor beta chain is from a study of sequential checkpoint blockade in melanoma. Whole-study context: Randomization was 1:1 between first-line nivolumab→ipilimumab and ipilimumab→nivolumab. Maintenance nivolumab came after either treatment sequence.

Profiling relied on immunoSEQ multiplex PCR, and the TCRdb table lists in-frame clones only, not all of them. The sample lists 35,000 to 40,000 clones, roughly 88% occurring once. The sample's treatment: randomized to nivolumab then ipilimumab (arm A) or the reverse (arm B). DNA-damaging chemotherapy had not been given to any patient beforehand. Sorted cells were live CD3+CD8+, lacking CD19 and CD56, from PBMCs. This TCR derives from a human donor with melanoma. Specimen: CD8+ T cells sorted from blood (inferred from file names), collected from a patient given nivolumab and ipilimumab in sequence.

The CDR3 here is CASSLTAGVSYEQYF. DNA for the CDR3: TGTGCCAGCAGCTTAACCGCGGGGGTATCCTACGAGCAGTACTTC. The J gene is TRBJ2-7, the V gene TRBV7-3; TRBD2 matches 7 bases. The trim removed 0 bases at V and 1 base at J, leaving 3 bases unmatched. The germline gives CDR1 SGHTA, CDR2 FQGTGA. The CDR3 is 15 amino acids.